One sample yielded the 2 T cell receptor beta chains listed below, sequenced in a study of beta chain features in type 1 diabetes. Whole-study results and caveats: Shorter TCRB CDR3s, moderately but significantly so, marked every one of the four CD4+ subsets in Type 1 diabetes patients.

No antigen has been identified for these receptors. Expressed TCRB transcripts were sequenced because the isolated RNA had all been reverse transcribed beforehand. Clones were read by immunoSEQ multiplex PCR, and TCRdb kept only the in-frame ones, dropping some. The sample lists more than 250,000 clones; over 20% were seen once. Specimen: naive CD4+ T cells from blood. The receptors shown here come from a woman aged 40-49 years with type 1 diabetes.

The chain recombines TRBV7-2 with TRBJ2-7, with no clear D. From germline, CDR1 is SGHTA and CDR2 FQGNSA. This CDR3 contains 11 residues. Trimming pared 2 bases from V and 4 bases from J, leaving 3 bases between. CDR3 DNA sequence: TGTGCCAGCAGCTTATATTACGAGCAGTACTTC. Residues: CASSLYYEQYF.

This clone appeared a few times. J is TRBJ2-3 and V is TRBV7-9, with TRBD2 identical over 8 bases. The germline V gene encodes CDR1 SEHNR and CDR2 FQNEAQ (reference sequence). CDR3 length: 15 amino acids. V lost 5 bases and J lost 1; bases outside the gene matches: 5. The CDR3 DNA is TGTGCCAGCAGCCTTAGCGGGGCGCGCACAGATACGCAGTATTTT. Translating gives CASSLSGARTDTQYF. Filled out from reference TRBV7-9 and TRBJ2-3, the complete variable domain reads DTGVSQNPRHKITKRGQNVTFRCDPISEHNRLYWYRQTLGQGPEFLTYFQNEAQLEKSRLLSDRFSAERPKGSFSTLEIQRTEQGDSAMYLCASSLSGARTDTQYFGPGTRLTVL.